Reported below is one T cell receptor beta chain. For the second PCR, which ran for about 6 to 11 cycles, a sample-barcoded 5' primer and a J-beta primer mix were used. TCRdb re-called the 5' RACE reads with MiXCR, one entry per CDR3 protein. The sample contains some 750,000 distinct CDR3 sequences, 22% of which appear only once. This sample is part of a study of blood T cells in healthy people across ages. This CDR3 region has 14 residues. This chain joins TRBV12-1 and TRBJ1-2. TRBV12-1 has pseudogene status. The material sequenced was blood. The TCR comes from a man aged 70-80 years in good health. CDR3: CASSFVRGPYGYTF. CDR3 DNA: TGCGCCAGCAGCTTTGTGAGGGGCCCCTATGGCTACACCTTC.